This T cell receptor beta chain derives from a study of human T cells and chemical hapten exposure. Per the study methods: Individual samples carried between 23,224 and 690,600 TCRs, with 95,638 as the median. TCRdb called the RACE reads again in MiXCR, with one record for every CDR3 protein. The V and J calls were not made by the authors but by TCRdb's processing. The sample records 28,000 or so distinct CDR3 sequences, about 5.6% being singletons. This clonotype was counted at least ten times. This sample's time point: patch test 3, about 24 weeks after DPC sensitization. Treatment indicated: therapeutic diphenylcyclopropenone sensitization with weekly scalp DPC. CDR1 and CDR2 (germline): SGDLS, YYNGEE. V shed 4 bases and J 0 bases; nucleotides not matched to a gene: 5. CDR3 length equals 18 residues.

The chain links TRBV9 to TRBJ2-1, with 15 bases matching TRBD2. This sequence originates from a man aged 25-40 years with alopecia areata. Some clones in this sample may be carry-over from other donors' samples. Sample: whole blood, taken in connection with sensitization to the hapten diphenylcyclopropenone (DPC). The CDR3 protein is CASSPGTSGGNSYNEQFF. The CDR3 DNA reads TGTGCCAGCAGCCCCGGGACTAGCGGGGGGAACTCCTACAATGAGCAGTTCTTC.